This T cell receptor (beta chain) was sequenced in a study of CD8 T cells in ankylosing spondylitis. Findings and limits, study-wide: Seemingly distinctive of ankylosing spondylitis blood was a TCR beta motif formed by eight highly homologous variants. Both synovial fluid and blood in reactive arthritis had previously been reported to carry some motif variants. Clones tied to disease were said to be significantly enriched in matched ankylosing spondylitis synovial fluid.

Generation of TCR beta libraries employed quantitative 5'-RACE incorporating molecular barcodes. TCRdb ran MiXCR on the 5' RACE reads and lists one entry per CDR3 protein. The data contain 200,000 to 250,000 distinct CDR3 sequences, just under 7.5% of them singletons. In this sample, this clonotype turned up many times. Its cognate antigen is unknown. Sequencing used blood, either unsorted or a sorted T cell fraction (not recorded which). The source of this sequence is a male donor with ankylosing spondylitis.

The CDR3 reads CASSQDLQSGGWTDTQYF. The CDR3 DNA follows: TGTGCCAGCAGCCAAGATTTGCAGAGTGGGGGCTGGACAGATACGCAGTATTTT. The chain recombines TRBV3-1 with TRBJ2-3; a possible D gene is TRBD1 (6 bases). Germline lookup yields CDR1 LGHDT and CDR2 YNNKEL (reference sequence). The CDR3 loop spans 18 amino acids. Trimming removed 0 bases from V and 3 bases from J, with 19 bases in between.